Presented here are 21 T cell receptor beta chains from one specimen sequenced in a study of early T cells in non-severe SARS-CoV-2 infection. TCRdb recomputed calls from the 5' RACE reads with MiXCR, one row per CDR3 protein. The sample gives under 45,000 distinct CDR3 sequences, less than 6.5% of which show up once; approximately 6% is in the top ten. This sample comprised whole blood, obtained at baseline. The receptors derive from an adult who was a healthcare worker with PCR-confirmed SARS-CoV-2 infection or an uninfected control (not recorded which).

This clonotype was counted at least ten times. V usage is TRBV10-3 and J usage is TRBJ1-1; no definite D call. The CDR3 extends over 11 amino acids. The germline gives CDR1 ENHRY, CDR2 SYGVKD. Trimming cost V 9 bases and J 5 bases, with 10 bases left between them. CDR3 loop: CAIGWGTEAFF. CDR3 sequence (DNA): TGTGCCATTGGTTGGGGAACTGAAGCTTTCTTT.

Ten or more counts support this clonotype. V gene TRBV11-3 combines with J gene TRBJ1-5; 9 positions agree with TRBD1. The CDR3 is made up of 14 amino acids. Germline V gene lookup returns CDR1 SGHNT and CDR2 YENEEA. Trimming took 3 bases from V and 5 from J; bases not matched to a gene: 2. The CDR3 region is CASSLRQGDQPQHF. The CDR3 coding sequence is TGTGCCAGCAGCTTGAGACAGGGGGATCAGCCCCAGCATTTT.

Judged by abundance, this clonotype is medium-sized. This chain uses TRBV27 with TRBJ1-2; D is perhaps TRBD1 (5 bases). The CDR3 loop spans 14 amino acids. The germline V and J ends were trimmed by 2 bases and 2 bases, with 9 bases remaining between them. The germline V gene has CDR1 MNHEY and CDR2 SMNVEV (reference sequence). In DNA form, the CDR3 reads TGTGCCAGCAGTTTACTAACAGGAAACTATGGCTACACCTTC. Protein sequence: CASSLLTGNYGYTF.

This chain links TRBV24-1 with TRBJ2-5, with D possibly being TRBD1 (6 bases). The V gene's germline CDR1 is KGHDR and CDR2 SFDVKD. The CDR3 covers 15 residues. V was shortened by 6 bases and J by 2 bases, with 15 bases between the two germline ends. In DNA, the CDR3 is TGTGCCACCAGTACTTCCGGGACACCTCAAGAGACCCAGTACTTC. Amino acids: CATSTSGTPQETQYF.

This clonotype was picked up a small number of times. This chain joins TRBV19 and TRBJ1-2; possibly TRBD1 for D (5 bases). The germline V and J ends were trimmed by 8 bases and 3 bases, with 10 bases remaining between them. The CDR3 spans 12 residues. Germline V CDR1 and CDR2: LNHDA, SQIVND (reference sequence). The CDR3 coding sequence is TGTGCCAGTTGCGGGACGGACTATGGCTACACCTTC. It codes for CASCGTDYGYTF. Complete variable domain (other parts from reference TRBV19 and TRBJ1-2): DGGITQSPKYLFRKEGQNVTLSCEQNLNHDAMYWYRQDPGQGLRLIYYSQIVNDFQKGDIAEGYSVSREKKESFPLTVTSAQKNPTAFYLCASCGTDYGYTFGSGTRLTVV.

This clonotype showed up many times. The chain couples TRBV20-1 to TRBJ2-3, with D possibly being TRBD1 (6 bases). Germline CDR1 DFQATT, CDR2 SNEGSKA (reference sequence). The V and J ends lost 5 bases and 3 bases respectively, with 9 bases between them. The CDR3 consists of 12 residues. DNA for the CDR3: TGCAGTGCTGAGGGGGAGACAGATACGCAGTATTTT. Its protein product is CSAEGETDTQYF.

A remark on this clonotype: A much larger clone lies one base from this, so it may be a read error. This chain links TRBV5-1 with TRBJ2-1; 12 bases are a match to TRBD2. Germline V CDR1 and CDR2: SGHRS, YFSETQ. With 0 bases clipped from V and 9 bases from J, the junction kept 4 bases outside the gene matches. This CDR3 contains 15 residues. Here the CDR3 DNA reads TGCGCCAGCAGCTTGGTACTAGCGGGAGGCAGTGAGCAGTTCTTC. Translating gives CASSLVLAGGSEQFF.

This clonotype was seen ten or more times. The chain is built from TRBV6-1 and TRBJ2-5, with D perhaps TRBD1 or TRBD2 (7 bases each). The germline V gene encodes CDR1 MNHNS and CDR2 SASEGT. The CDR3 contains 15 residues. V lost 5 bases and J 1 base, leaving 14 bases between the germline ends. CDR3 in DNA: TGTGCCAGCAGTCAGGGGGGGGGAGGCCAAGAGACCCAGTACTTC. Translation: CASSQGGGGQETQYF.

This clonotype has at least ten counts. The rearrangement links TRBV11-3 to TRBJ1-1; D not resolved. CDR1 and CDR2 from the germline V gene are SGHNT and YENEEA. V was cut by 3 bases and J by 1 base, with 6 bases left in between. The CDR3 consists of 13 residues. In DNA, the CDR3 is TGTGCCAGCAGCTTCGTCGGGAACACTGAAGCTTTCTTT. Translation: CASSFVGNTEAFF.

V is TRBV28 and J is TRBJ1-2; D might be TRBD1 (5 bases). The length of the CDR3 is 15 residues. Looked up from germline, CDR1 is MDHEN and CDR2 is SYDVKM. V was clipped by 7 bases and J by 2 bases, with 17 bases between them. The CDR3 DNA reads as TGTGCCAGCACCCAGTCGGGGGTCCTAAACTATGGCTACACCTTC. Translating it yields CASTQSGVLNYGYTF.

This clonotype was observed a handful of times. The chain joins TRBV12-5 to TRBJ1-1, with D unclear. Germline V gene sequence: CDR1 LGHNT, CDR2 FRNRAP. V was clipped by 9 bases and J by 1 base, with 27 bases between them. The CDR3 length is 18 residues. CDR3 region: CASRAPWVSRLKNTEAFF. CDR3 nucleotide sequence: TGTGCTAGCAGAGCCCCTTGGGTGTCCCGATTAAAGAACACTGAAGCTTTCTTT.

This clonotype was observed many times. CDR3 protein: CASSPDAQGSSETQYF. In nucleotides, the CDR3 is TGTGCCAGCAGCCCGGACGCTCAGGGGTCGTCAGAGACCCAGTACTTC. The chain is built from TRBV9 and TRBJ2-5, with a possible D match to TRBD1 (6 bases). Germline CDR1 and CDR2: SGDLS and YYNGEE. The CDR3 has 16 residues. V was shortened by 4 bases and J by 4 bases, with 20 bases between the two germline ends.

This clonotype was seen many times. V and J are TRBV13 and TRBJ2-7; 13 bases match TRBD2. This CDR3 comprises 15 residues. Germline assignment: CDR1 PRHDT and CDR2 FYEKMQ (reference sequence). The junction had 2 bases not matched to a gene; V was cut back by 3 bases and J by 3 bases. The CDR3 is CASSLGTSGIYEQYV. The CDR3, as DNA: TGTGCCAGCAGCTTGGGGACTAGCGGGATCTACGAGCAGTACGTC.

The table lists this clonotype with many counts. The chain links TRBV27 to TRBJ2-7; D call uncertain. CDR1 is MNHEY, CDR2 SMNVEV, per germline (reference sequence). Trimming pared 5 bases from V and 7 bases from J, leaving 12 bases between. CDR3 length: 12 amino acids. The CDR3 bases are TGTGCCAGCAGTACGGGTGTGGGGGAGCAGTACGTC. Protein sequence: CASSTGVGEQYV.

The CDR3 spells CASSTSTQETQYF. The CDR3 DNA sequence: TGTGCCAGCAGTACTAGCACCCAAGAGACCCAGTACTTC. The chain joins TRBV12-3 or TRBV12-4 to TRBJ2-5; D may be TRBD2 (6 bases). V was shortened by 5 bases and J by 1 base, with 8 bases between the two germline ends. The CDR3 is made up of 13 amino acids.

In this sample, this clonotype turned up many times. For the CDR3, the DNA is TGTGCCAGCAGCTTAGTTCCGGGGGAGACCCAGTACTTC. Translated: CASSLVPGETQYF. The V gene is TRBV11-2, the J gene TRBJ2-5; a weak D match, TRBD2 (5 bases). The CDR3 is 13 amino acids. CDR1 SGHAT and CDR2 FQNNGV come from the germline V gene. With 1 base removed from V and 5 bases from J, the gap between germline ends came to 8 bases. Full variable domain (rest looked up from reference TRBV11-2 and TRBJ2-5): EAGVAQSPRYKIIEKRQSVAFWCNPISGHATLYWYQQILGQGPKLLIQFQNNGVVDDSQLPKDRFSAERLKGVDSTLKIQPAKLEDSAVYLCASSLVPGETQYFGPGTRLLVL.

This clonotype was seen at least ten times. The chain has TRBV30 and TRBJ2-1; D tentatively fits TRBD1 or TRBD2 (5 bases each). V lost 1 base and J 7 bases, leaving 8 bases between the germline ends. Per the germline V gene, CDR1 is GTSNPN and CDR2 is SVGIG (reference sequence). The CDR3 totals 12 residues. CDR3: CAWSDWGNEQFF. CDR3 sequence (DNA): TGTGCCTGGAGTGACTGGGGGAATGAGCAGTTCTTC.

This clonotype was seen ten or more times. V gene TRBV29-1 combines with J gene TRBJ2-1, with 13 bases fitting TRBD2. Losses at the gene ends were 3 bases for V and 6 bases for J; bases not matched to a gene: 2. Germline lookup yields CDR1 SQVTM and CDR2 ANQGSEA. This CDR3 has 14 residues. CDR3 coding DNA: TGCAGCGTTGACACTAGCGGGAGGGGCAATGAGCAGTTCTTC. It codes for CSVDTSGRGNEQFF.

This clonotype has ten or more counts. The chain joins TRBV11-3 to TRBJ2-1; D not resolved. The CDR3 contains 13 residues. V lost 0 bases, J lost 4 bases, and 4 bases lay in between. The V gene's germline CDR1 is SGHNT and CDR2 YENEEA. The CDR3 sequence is CASSLEEYNEQFF. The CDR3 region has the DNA TGTGCCAGCAGCTTAGAAGAGTACAATGAGCAGTTCTTC.

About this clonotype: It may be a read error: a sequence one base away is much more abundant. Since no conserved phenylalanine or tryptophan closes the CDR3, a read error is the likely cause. The DNA of the CDR3 is TGTGCCAGCAGCTCTTCAGGGGGTCCAAAACTGTTTCTT. Encoded protein: CASSSSGGPKLFL. V is TRBV5-4 and J is TRBJ1-4, with 7 bases lining up with TRBD1. Germline V gene lookup returns CDR1 SGHNT and CDR2 YYREEE (reference sequence). The V and J ends lost 3 bases and 10 bases, in that order; junction bases with no gene match: 6. The CDR3 has 13 residues.

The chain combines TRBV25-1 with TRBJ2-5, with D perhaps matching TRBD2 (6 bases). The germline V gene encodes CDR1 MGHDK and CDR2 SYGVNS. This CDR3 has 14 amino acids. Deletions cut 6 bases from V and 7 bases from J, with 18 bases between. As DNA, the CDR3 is TGTGCCAGCAGACAACCGGGGAGGTCGGTGACCCAGTACTTC. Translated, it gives CASRQPGRSVTQYF.